These 7 T cell receptor beta chains share one sample of origin, sequenced in a study of blood T cell repertoires in acute mononucleosis. The time point was: acute infectious mononucleosis, at clinical presentation within 2 weeks of symptom onset (visit 1). Produced via immunoSEQ multiplex PCR; TCRdb's table is partial and in-frame only. Among about 7,200 clones listed, about 25% were seen once. The material sequenced was EBV YVL epitope tetramer+ CD8+ T cells sorted from PBMCs, taken during acute infectious mononucleosis. Subset reported: CD8 T cells binding a tetramer with EBV BRLF1 109-117 peptide (YVL-BR). Receptor source: a young woman with infectious mononucleosis caused by EBV.

The rearrangement uses TRBV12-2 and TRBJ2-3; the table gives TRBD2 as D, unverified against the DNA. TRBV12-2 is assigned pseudogene status. The CDR3 runs 20 residues. CDR3 nucleotide sequence: TGTGCAAGTCGCTTAGTAGGGCTAGCGGGGGAGAGCGTACCACAAGATACGCAGTATTTT. It yields the protein CASRLVGLAGESVPQDTQYF.

A note on this clone: Mismatch with germline at one junction end may stem from a read error. This chain joins TRBV29-1 and TRBJ2-1; tentative D call: TRBD1 (6 bases). The CDR3 is 13 amino acids. Germline V CDR1 and CDR2: SQVTM, ANQGSEA. The CDR3 nucleotides are TGCAGCGTTGTGACAGGCGCAAACAAAGAGCAGTTCTTC. This translates into CSVVTGANKEQFF.

A word on this clone: Compared with germline, one end of the junction differs, possibly owing to a read error. This chain connects TRBV11-3 to TRBJ2-7; TRBD2 might be the D (6 bases). The CDR3 is made up of 15 amino acids. Germline V CDR1 and CDR2: SGHNT, YENEEA. The CDR3 DNA follows: TGCGCCAGCAGCCCGGGAACGGGGGAAGGGTACGAGCAGTACTTC. Protein product: CASSPGTGEGYEQYF.

This clone was seen ten or more times. This sequence joins TRBV7-3 and TRBJ2-7; D is perhaps TRBD2 (6 bases). V was trimmed by 5 bases and J by 10 bases, leaving 12 bases between them. The CDR3 contains 11 residues. The germline gives CDR1 SGHTA, CDR2 FQGTGA. CDR3 DNA: TGTGCCAGCAGCCTCGGGACTCTTCAGTACTTC. It codes for CASSLGTLQYF.

The chain employs TRBV13 and TRBJ2-7; D possibly corresponds to TRBD1 (6 bases). The ends were cut back, 6 bases at V and 2 bases at J, with 14 bases in the middle. Germline V lookup: CDR1 PRHDT, CDR2 FYEKMQ (reference sequence). The CDR3 length is 14 residues. DNA of the CDR3: TGTGCCAGCAGTTCCCGGACAGCTACCTACGAGCAGTACTTC. It specifies CASSSRTATYEQYF.

This clone has only a few counts. V usage is TRBV13 and J usage is TRBJ2-7; 12 bases are shared with TRBD2. CDR3 length: 16 residues. Unmatched junction bases numbered 10, after V lost 4 bases and J lost 6 bases. Germline V CDR1 and CDR2: PRHDT, FYEKMQ (reference sequence). Here the CDR3 reads CASSSLASGRASEQYF. In DNA, the CDR3 is TGTGCCAGCAGCTCCCTGGCTAGCGGGAGGGCTTCCGAGCAGTACTTC.

This clone is termed medium-sized. The chain links TRBV6-1 to TRBJ2-1; D is unclear. Trimming pared 3 bases from V and 2 bases from J, leaving 11 bases between. The CDR3 is 15 residues long. Per the germline V gene, CDR1 is MNHNS and CDR2 is SASEGT. The CDR3 coding sequence is TGTGCCAGCAGTGATTACCTAACTCCCTACAATGAGCAGTTCTTC. Translating gives CASSDYLTPYNEQFF.